A single sample is the source of the 24 T cell receptor beta chains below, sequenced in a study of OX40 agonist ivuxolimab in advanced cancers. The protocol was immunoSEQ multiplex PCR, while the TCRdb copy is restricted to in-frame clones and leaves out a portion. The sample has some 65,000 clones; about nine tenths are singletons. The sample consisted of CD4+ or CD8+ T cells sorted from blood, taken in a trial of the OX40 agonist ivuxolimab. These receptors came from an adult with an advanced solid tumor such as melanoma, head and neck, liver or kidney cancer.

The chain employs TRBV19 and TRBJ2-5; no reliable D call. The last part of the DNA fits TRBJ2-7 better; the J call may be wrong. The germline CDR1 and CDR2 sequences are LNHDA and SQIVND (reference sequence). The CDR3 loop spans 17 amino acids. DNA for the CDR3: TGTGCCAGTAGTATAATTTGGAACAATGAACATTCCTACGAGCAGTACTTC. Protein sequence: CASSIIWNNEHSYEQYF.

This clone was seen a handful of times. The J gene is TRBJ1-5, the V gene TRBV6-1; no definite D call. Trimming stripped 1 base from V and 3 bases from J, with 10 bases between. This CDR3 region has 15 residues. Looked up from germline, CDR1 is MNHNS and CDR2 is SASEGT. CDR3 loop: CASSEGGRINQPQHF. CDR3 DNA: TGTGCCAGCAGTGAAGGAGGTCGAATCAATCAGCCCCAGCATTTT.

CDR3: CASSGSGLAGVNEQFF. Here the CDR3 DNA reads TGCGCCAGCAGCGGATCGGGACTAGCGGGGGTTAATGAGCAGTTCTTC. V usage is TRBV5-1 and J usage is TRBJ2-1; 14 bases are shared with TRBD2. The CDR3 covers 16 residues. V shed 4 bases, J shed 7 bases, and the junction held 7 bases outside the gene matches. The germline CDR1 and CDR2 sequences are SGHRS and YFSETQ.

The chain employs TRBV7-6 and TRBJ2-5; possible D gene TRBD1, 5 bases. V gave up 0 bases and J gave up 5 bases, with 10 bases separating them. This CDR3 spans 14 amino acids. CDR1 is SGHVS and CDR2 is FNYEAQ in the germline V gene. CDR3 loop: CASSLAGEGETQYF. Written as DNA, the CDR3 is TGTGCCAGCAGCTTAGCAGGGGAAGGGGAGACCCAGTACTTC.

CDR3 coding DNA: TGTGCCACCAGCAGAGATCCCCCCAGGTCTAGCAATCAGCCCCAGCATTTT. Its protein is CATSRDPPRSSNQPQHF. The gene calls are TRBV15 and TRBJ1-5; D not resolved. Germline CDR1 reads LNHNV; CDR2 reads YYDKDF (reference sequence). V shed 0 bases and J shed 0 bases, with 12 bases lying between them. The CDR3 is made up of 17 amino acids. The whole variable domain, filled in from reference TRBV15 and TRBJ1-5, reads DAMVIQNPRYQVTQFGKPVTLSCSQTLNHNVMYWYQQKSSQAPKLLFHYYDKDFNNEADTPDNFQSRRPNTSFCFLDIRSPGLGDTAMYLCATSRDPPRSSNQPQHFGDGTRLSIL.

This clone was counted only a few times. V is TRBV28 and J is TRBJ1-1, with TRBD1 matching over 9 bases. This CDR3 contains 13 residues. The junction had 6 bases not matched to a gene; V was cut back by 6 bases and J by 7 bases. Germline values: CDR1 MDHEN, CDR2 SYDVKM. The CDR3 sequence: CASRRTGDGEAFF. CDR3 coding DNA: TGTGCCAGCAGGAGGACAGGGGATGGTGAAGCTTTCTTT.

This chain connects TRBV28 to TRBJ1-1; 10 positions match TRBD1. This CDR3 comprises 14 residues. Germline assignment: CDR1 MDHEN and CDR2 SYDVKM. The V gene end was trimmed by 8 bases and the J gene end by 5 bases; junction bases not matched to a gene: 8. The DNA for the CDR3 is TGTGCCAGCTGGCGACAGGGGGCGTCGACTGAAGCTTTCTTT. Its translation: CASWRQGASTEAFF.

The J gene is TRBJ2-7, the V gene TRBV15; 9 nucleotides match TRBD1. Germline V CDR1 and CDR2: LNHNV, YYDKDF (reference sequence). The CDR3 totals 15 residues. The junction had 4 bases not matched to a gene; V was cut back by 0 bases and J by 4 bases. The DNA of the CDR3 is TGTGCCACCAGCAGAGATCCAGGGACAGGGTACGAGCAGTACTTC. This gives the protein CATSRDPGTGYEQYF.

V and J are TRBV14 and TRBJ2-1, with 8 nucleotides matching TRBD1. With 0 bases clipped from V and 5 bases from J, the junction kept 0 bases outside the gene matches. The germline V gene encodes CDR1 SGHDN and CDR2 FVKESK. The CDR3 is 14 amino acids. CDR3 coding DNA: TGTGCCAGCAGCCAAGAGACAGGGGACAATGAGCAGTTCTTC. Encoded protein: CASSQETGDNEQFF. Full variable domain (outside the CDR3, taken from reference TRBV14 and TRBJ2-1): EAGVTQFPSHSVIEKGQTVTLRCDPISGHDNLYWYRRVMGKEIKFLLHFVKESKQDESGMPNNRFLAERTGGTYSTLKVQPAELEDSGVYFCASSQETGDNEQFFGPGTRLTVL.

This chain joins TRBV11-1 and TRBJ1-6; no clear D. Per germline, CDR1 SGHAT and CDR2 FQDESV (reference sequence). The V gene lost 5 bases and the J gene lost 10 bases, with 15 bases spanning the gap. The CDR3 extends over 14 amino acids. The CDR3 spells CASSPAGWSSPLHF. Here the CDR3 DNA reads TGTGCCAGCAGCCCGGCTGGGTGGAGCTCACCCCTCCACTTT.

The genes are TRBV5-4 and TRBJ1-4; D call uncertain. Per germline, CDR1 SGHNT and CDR2 YYREEE (reference sequence). The CDR3 length is 15 residues. V lost 4 bases and J 0 bases, leaving 10 bases between the germline ends. CDR3 nucleotide sequence: TGTGCCAGCAGCCTGGGGAAGGCAACTAATGAAAAACTGTTTTTT. This encodes CASSLGKATNEKLFF.

This clone was counted a single time. The chain is built from TRBV28 and TRBJ1-6; 8 bases match TRBD1. This CDR3 region has 14 residues. Germline lookup yields CDR1 MDHEN and CDR2 SYDVKM. V dropped 4 bases and J dropped 10; count of bases not matched to a gene: 6. CDR3 region: CASSSTGVRSPLHF. CDR3 nucleotide sequence: TGTGCCAGCAGTTCGACAGGGGTAAGGTCACCCCTCCACTTT.

J is TRBJ2-1 and V is TRBV5-4, with 8 bases identical to TRBD2. The CDR3 sequence is 16 residues long. The ends lost 3 bases at V and 7 bases at J; junction bases unmatched: 12. Germline CDR1 and CDR2: SGHNT and YYREEE (reference sequence). CDR3 in amino acids: CASSSHGGSGVNEQFF. DNA for the CDR3: TGTGCCAGCAGCTCGCACGGGGGTAGCGGGGTAAATGAGCAGTTCTTC.

This chain links TRBV23-1 with TRBJ1-1, with 7 positions matching TRBD1. TRBV23-1 is noted as an ORF with a role that remains uncertain. The length of the CDR3 is 18 residues. The ends lost 6 bases at V and 1 base at J; junction bases unmatched: 17. The CDR3 reads CASRCYDRDGFWNTEAFF. The CDR3 coding sequence is TGCGCCAGCAGGTGTTACGACAGGGATGGATTCTGGAACACTGAAGCTTTCTTT.

The chain recombines TRBV2 with TRBJ1-1; 7 nucleotides match TRBD1. J was trimmed by 0 bases and V by 1 base; bases with no gene match: 8. This CDR3 has 17 amino acids. The germline V gene has CDR1 SNHLY and CDR2 FYNNEI. CDR3 protein: CASSEGRQGHVNTEAFF. CDR3 nucleotides: TGTGCCAGCAGTGAAGGCCGACAGGGTCACGTGAACACTGAAGCTTTCTTT. Filled out from reference TRBV2 and TRBJ1-1, the complete variable domain reads EPEVTQTPSHQVTQMGQEVILRCVPISNHLYFYWYRQILGQKVEFLVSFYNNEISEKSEIFDDQFSVERPDGSNFTLKIRSTKLEDSAMYFCASSEGRQGHVNTEAFFGQGTRLTVV.

This chain links TRBV28 with TRBJ1-5; D is ambiguous. V gave up 5 bases and J gave up 13 bases, with 18 bases separating them. This CDR3 has 13 amino acids. Germline lookup yields CDR1 MDHEN and CDR2 SYDVKM. The CDR3 region has the DNA TGTGCCAGCAGTAGCACAGCTATGTGGGCTCAGCATTTT. This gives the protein CASSSTAMWAQHF.

The chain combines TRBV28 with TRBJ2-5; 8 nucleotides align to TRBD1. Trimming at V came to 5 bases and at J to 5 bases, leaving 10 bases not matched to a gene. The CDR3 extends over 15 amino acids. Germline loops: CDR1 MDHEN, CDR2 SYDVKM. In DNA form, the CDR3 reads TGTGCCAGCAGTCCTCCTCAGGGGGCAGGGGAGACCCAGTACTTC. Protein product: CASSPPQGAGETQYF. Filled out from reference TRBV28 and TRBJ2-5, the complete variable domain reads DVKVTQSSRYLVKRTGEKVFLECVQDMDHENMFWYRQDPGLGLRLIYFSYDVKMKEKGDIPEGYSVSREKKERFSLILESASTNQTSMYLCASSPPQGAGETQYFGPGTRLLVL.

V is TRBV5-1 and J is TRBJ1-2; TRBD1 agrees at 10 bases. Germline CDR1 reads SGHRS; CDR2 reads YFSETQ. The V and J ends lost 4 bases and 6 bases, in that order; junction bases with no gene match: 0. This CDR3 spans 12 amino acids. CDR3 nucleotide sequence: TGCGCCAGCAGCGGGACAGGGGATGGCTACACCTTC. It translates to CASSGTGDGYTF.

This clone was found a few times. This chain joins TRBV6-6 and TRBJ2-4; D might be TRBD2 (6 bases). Germline V CDR1 and CDR2: MNHNY, SVGAGI (reference sequence). This CDR3 has 15 residues. Trimming cost V 0 bases and J 3 bases, with 9 bases left between them. The CDR3, as DNA: TGTGCCAGCAGTTACTCCGGGGAGGACAAAAACATTCAGTACTTC. Translating gives CASSYSGEDKNIQYF.

This chain links TRBV11-2 with TRBJ2-5; possibly TRBD2 for D (7 bases). V shed 4 bases and J shed 1 base, with 10 bases lying between them. Germline CDR1 and CDR2: SGHAT and FQNNGV. CDR3 size: 14 residues. The CDR3 reads CASSSRGAQETQYF. The CDR3 nucleotides are TGTGCCAGCAGCTCCCGGGGGGCCCAAGAGACCCAGTACTTC.

CDR3 amino acids: CASGLAPFSGRGNTGELFF. For the CDR3, the DNA is TGTGCTAGTGGTTTGGCCCCCTTTAGCGGGAGGGGAAACACCGGGGAGCTGTTTTTT. The V gene is TRBV12-5, the J gene TRBJ2-2; 11 bases are shared with TRBD2. Germline lookup yields CDR1 LGHNT and CDR2 FRNRAP. The CDR3 is made up of 19 amino acids. With V trimmed by 1 base and J by 2 bases, 9 bases remained unmatched.

The rearrangement links TRBV30 to TRBJ1-3; D gene uncertain. Germline V gene data show CDR1 as GTSNPN and CDR2 as SVGIG (reference sequence). V lost 2 bases, J lost 0 bases, and 14 bases lay in between. This CDR3 is 16 amino acids long. CDR3 DNA: TGTGCCTGGAGTTGGTCCGGAAAAAGCTCTGGAAACACCATATATTTT. As protein: CAWSWSGKSSGNTIYF.

This sequence joins TRBV18 and TRBJ1-1; a possible D gene is TRBD1 (6 bases). Germline V gene data show CDR1 as KGHSH and CDR2 as LQKENI. V was shortened by 8 bases and J by 1 base, with 17 bases between the two germline ends. The CDR3 contains 15 residues. In nucleotides, the CDR3 is TGTGCCAGCAATCCCTTGGGGGGCGGGAACACTGAAGCTTTCTTT. This encodes CASNPLGGGNTEAFF.

This chain connects TRBV5-6 to TRBJ1-1; 8 bases line up with TRBD1. Germline loops: CDR1 SGHDT, CDR2 YYEEEE. V shed 2 bases, J shed 1 base, and the junction held 4 bases outside the gene matches. The CDR3 spans 15 residues. CDR3 residues: CASSFPTGGNTEAFF. CDR3 DNA: TGTGCCAGCAGCTTCCCAACAGGGGGGAACACTGAAGCTTTCTTT.